This T cell receptor beta chain was recorded in a study of cytomegalovirus exposure and HLA in healthy donors. CDR3 length: 14 residues. Germline CDR1 is GTSNPN and CDR2 is SVGIG (reference sequence). Deletions cut 0 bases from V and 3 bases from J, with 9 bases between. The primer mix had 60 Vbeta and 13 Jbeta primers. TCRdb's table, derived via immunoSEQ multiplex PCR, lists solely in-frame clones and lacks some. This sample yields 250,000 or so clones, of which about 80% are seen a single time; almost 8% belongs to the top ten. Sequenced input: PBMCs. This clonotype was obtained from a woman between 55 and 75 years old in good health and CMV-seropositive. This rearrangement joins TRBV30 to TRBJ1-3; tentatively, D is TRBD1 (5 bases). The CDR3 bases are TGTGCCTGGAGTGTATGGGGGGTTGGAAACACCATATATTTT. Amino acids: CAWSVWGVGNTIYF.